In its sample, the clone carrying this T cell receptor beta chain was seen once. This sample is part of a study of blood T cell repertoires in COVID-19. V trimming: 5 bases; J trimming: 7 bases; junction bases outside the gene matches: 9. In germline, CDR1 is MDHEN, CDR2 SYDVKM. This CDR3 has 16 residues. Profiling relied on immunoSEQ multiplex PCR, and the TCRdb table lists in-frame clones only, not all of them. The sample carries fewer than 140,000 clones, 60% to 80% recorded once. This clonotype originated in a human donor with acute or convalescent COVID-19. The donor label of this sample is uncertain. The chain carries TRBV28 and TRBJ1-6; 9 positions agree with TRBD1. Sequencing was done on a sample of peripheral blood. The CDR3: CASSGGSGTGNSPLHF. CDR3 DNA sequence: TGTGCCAGCAGTGGGGGGTCCGGGACAGGGAATTCACCCCTCCACTTT.